Below, 7 T cell receptor beta chains from the same sample are listed, as sequenced in a study of OX40 agonist ivuxolimab in advanced cancers. TCRdb's copy holds only in-frame clones and misses some; the assay was immunoSEQ multiplex PCR. The profile shows some 86,000 clones, roughly 94% of them singletons. The source was CD4+ or CD8+ T cells sorted from blood, collected in a trial of the OX40 agonist ivuxolimab. These receptors all stem from an adult with an advanced solid tumor such as melanoma, head and neck, liver or kidney cancer.

The chain carries TRBV6-5 and TRBJ1-1, with TRBD1 identical over 7 bases. The CDR3 has 14 amino acids. Germline assignment: CDR1 MNHEY and CDR2 SVGAGI. V was clipped by 5 bases and J by 3 bases; unmatched bases: 6. CDR3 region: CASSKQGFDTEAFF. The CDR3 region has the DNA TGTGCCAGCAGTAAACAGGGGTTTGACACTGAAGCTTTCTTT.

This clone was counted once. The V call is TRBV19, the J call TRBJ1-6; D is possibly TRBD1 (5 bases). The length of the CDR3 is 17 residues. Germline lookup yields CDR1 LNHDA and CDR2 SQIVND (reference sequence). Between the trimmed V and J ends, which lost 3 bases and 5 bases, there was a span of 17 bases. The chain's CDR3 is CASSMGTPAGHNSPLHF. The DNA for the CDR3 is TGTGCCAGTAGTATGGGGACCCCGGCGGGTCATAATTCACCCCTCCACTTT.

In this sample, this clone turned up once. The chain has TRBV15 and TRBJ2-5, with 7 bases aligning to TRBD1. V was clipped by 2 bases and J by 2 bases; unmatched bases: 5. Germline V gene sequence: CDR1 LNHNV, CDR2 YYDKDF (reference sequence). The CDR3 sequence is 15 residues long. The CDR3 region is CATSRTGTAQETQYF. The CDR3 DNA reads as TGTGCCACCAGCAGAACCGGGACAGCGCAAGAGACCCAGTACTTC.

The rearrangement joins TRBV7-2 to TRBJ2-5; D perhaps matches TRBD1 (5 bases). V lost 5 bases, J lost 5 bases, and 18 bases lay in between. CDR3 length: 15 amino acids. In germline, CDR1 is SGHTA, CDR2 FQGNSA. This chain's CDR3 is CASSPIGAALETQYF. CDR3 in DNA: TGTGCCAGCAGCCCAATAGGGGCGGCTCTGGAGACCCAGTACTTC.

The CDR3 loop is CASSLGGFSNQPQHF. The CDR3, as DNA: TGTGCCAGCAGCTTAGGGGGGTTTAGCAATCAGCCCCAGCATTTT. This chain uses TRBV11-2 with TRBJ1-5; D is perhaps TRBD1 (5 bases). Germline-derived CDR1 and CDR2 are SGHAT and FQNNGV. The length of the CDR3 is 15 residues. V was trimmed by 1 base and J by 0 bases, leaving 7 bases between them.

This clone has only one observation. This chain uses TRBV28 with TRBJ2-7; D is unclear. Per germline, CDR1 MDHEN and CDR2 SYDVKM. V lost 5 bases, J lost 6 bases, and 17 bases lay in between. The CDR3 consists of 14 residues. CDR3 protein: CASSPDLPRGEQYF. For the CDR3, the DNA is TGTGCCAGCAGTCCCGATTTGCCGAGAGGCGAGCAGTACTTC. Variable domain in full (rest from reference TRBV28 and TRBJ2-7): DVKVTQSSRYLVKRTGEKVFLECVQDMDHENMFWYRQDPGLGLRLIYFSYDVKMKEKGDIPEGYSVSREKKERFSLILESASTNQTSMYLCASSPDLPRGEQYFGPGTRLTVT.

The chain carries TRBV19 and TRBJ2-7, with D perhaps TRBD1 (8 bases). This CDR3 has 15 amino acids. Germline lookup yields CDR1 LNHDA and CDR2 SQIVND (reference sequence). V gave up 3 bases and J gave up 11 bases, with 23 bases separating them. The CDR3 region has the DNA TGTGCCAGTAGTATTTGGGGGAGGGGACAGGTGATGGAGTACTTC. It encodes CASSIWGRGQVMEYF.